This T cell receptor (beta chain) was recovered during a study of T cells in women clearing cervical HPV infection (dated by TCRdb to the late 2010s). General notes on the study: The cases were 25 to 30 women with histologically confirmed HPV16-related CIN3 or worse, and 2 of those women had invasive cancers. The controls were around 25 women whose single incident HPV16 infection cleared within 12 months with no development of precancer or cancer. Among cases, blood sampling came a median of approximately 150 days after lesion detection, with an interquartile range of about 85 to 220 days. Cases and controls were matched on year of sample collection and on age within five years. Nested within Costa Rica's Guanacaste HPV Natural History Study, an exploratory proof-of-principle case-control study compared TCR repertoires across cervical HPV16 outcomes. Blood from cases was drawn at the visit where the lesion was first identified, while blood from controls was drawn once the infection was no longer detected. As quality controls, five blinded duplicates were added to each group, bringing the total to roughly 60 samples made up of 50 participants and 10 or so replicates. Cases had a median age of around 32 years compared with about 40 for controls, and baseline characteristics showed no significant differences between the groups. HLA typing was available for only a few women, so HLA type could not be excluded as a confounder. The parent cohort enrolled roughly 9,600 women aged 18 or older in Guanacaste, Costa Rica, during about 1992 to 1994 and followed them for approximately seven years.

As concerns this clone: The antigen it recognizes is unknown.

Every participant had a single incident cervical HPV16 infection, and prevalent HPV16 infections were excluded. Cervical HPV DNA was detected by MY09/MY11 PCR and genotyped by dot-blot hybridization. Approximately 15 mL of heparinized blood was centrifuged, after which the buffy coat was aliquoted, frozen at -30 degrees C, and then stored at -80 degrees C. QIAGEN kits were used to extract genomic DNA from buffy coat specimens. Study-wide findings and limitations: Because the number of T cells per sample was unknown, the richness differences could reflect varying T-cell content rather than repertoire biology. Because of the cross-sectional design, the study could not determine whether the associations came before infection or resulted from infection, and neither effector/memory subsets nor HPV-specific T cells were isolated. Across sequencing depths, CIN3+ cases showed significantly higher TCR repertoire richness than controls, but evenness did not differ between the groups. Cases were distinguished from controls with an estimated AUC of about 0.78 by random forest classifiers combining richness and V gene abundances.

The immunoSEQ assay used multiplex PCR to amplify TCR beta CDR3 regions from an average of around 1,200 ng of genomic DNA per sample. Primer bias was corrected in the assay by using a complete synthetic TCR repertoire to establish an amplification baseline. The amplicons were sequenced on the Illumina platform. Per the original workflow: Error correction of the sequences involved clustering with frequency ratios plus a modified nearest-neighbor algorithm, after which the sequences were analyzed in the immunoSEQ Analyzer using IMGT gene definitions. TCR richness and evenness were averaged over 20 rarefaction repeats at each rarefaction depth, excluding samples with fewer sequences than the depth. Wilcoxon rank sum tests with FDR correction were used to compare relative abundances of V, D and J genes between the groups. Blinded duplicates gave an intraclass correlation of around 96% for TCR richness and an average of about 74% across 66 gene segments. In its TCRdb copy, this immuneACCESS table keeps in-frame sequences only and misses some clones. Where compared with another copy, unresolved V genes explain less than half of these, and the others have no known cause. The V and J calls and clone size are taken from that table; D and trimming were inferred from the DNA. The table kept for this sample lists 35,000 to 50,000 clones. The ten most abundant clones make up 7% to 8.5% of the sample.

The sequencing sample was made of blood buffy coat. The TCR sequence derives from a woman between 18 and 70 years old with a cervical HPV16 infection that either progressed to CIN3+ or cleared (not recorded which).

The CDR3 bases that were read are TGCGCCAGCAGCTTGGCGCCACAGGGGGCTGAGACC. Its amino acids are CASSLAPQGAET. The entire CDR3 sequence reads CASSLAPQGAETQYF. Rearrangement joined TRBV5-1 to TRBJ2-5, and 9 junction bases match TRBD1. The CDR3 is cut off 3 residues early in the read; its end comes from the germline J gene. Measured from the cysteine to the phenylalanine, the CDR3 is 15 residues long. The DNA covers only part of the CDR3, 36 bases in frame from base 1. Looking up the germline V gene yields CDR1 SGHRS and CDR2 YFSETQ. From V the trimming removes 0 bases and from J it removes 5 bases, while the gene matches leave 5 bases of the junction unaccounted for.